The source of this TCR beta chain is a study of T cells in Graves' hyperthyroidism and ophthalmopathy. Whole-study findings and limits: A median around six months before onset, the model predicted ophthalmopathy.

RNA transcripts gave rise to amplified TCR beta CDR3 regions. RT-PCR in the first round (using the HTBI primer set) targeted the TCR CDR3. One entry per CDR3 protein, called by TCRdb with MiXCR from the multiplex PCR reads. The repertoire consists of around 620,000 distinct CDR3 sequences, with 35% to 55% occurring once and the leading ten covering under 20%. Those patients with uncontrolled infection, other autoimmune disease, pregnancy or lactation were excluded. Germline trimming cut 5 bases from V and 5 bases from J; bases unmatched to any gene: 7. Per germline, CDR1 DFQATT and CDR2 SNEGSKA (reference sequence). The CDR3 has 14 residues. Of note for this clonotype: Its matching antigen is unknown.

This TCR derives from an adult woman with Graves' disease, either hyperthyroidism or ophthalmopathy (not recorded which). What was sequenced was peripheral blood or thyroid tissue (not recorded which). The chain employs TRBV20-1 and TRBJ2-2; TRBD1 aligns across 8 bases. The CDR3 is CSASGTGGTGELFF. The CDR3 coding sequence is TGCAGTGCTTCCGGGACAGGTGGGACCGGGGAGCTGTTTTTT.